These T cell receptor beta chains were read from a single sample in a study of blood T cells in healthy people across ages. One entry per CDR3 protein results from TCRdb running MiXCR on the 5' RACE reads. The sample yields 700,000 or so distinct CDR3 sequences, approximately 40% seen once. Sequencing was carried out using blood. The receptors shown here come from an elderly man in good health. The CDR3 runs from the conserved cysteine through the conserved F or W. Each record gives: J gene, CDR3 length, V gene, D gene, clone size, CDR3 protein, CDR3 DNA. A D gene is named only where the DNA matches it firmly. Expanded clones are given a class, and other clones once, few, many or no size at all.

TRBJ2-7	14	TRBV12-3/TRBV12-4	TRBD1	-	CASTTGQGIGEQYF	TGTGCCAGCACTACGGGACAGGGGATCGGCGAGCAGTACTTC
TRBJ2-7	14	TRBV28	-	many	CASSPGKPPNEQYF	TGTGCCAGCAGCCCGGGGAAACCCCCCAACGAGCAGTACTTC
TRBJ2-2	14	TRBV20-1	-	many	CSASGHPNTGELFF	TGCAGTGCTTCGGGACACCCGAACACCGGGGAGCTGTTTTTT
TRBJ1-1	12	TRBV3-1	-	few	CASGIPNTEAFF	TGTGCCAGCGGGATCCCGAACACTGAAGCTTTCTTT
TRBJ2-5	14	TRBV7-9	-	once	CASSFSAAMETQYF	TGTGCCAGCAGCTTCTCTGCAGCGATGGAGACCCAGTACTTC
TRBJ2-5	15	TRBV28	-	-	CASTSPRTPSGTQYF	TGTGCCAGCACCTCCCCCAGGACTCCGTCAGGGACCCAGTACTTC
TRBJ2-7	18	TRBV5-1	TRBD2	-	CASSLGKTSGRGSYEQYF	TGCGCCAGCAGCTTGGGAAAAACTAGCGGGAGAGGTTCCTACGAGCAGTACTTC
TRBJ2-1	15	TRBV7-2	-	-	CASSLRDPSHNEQFF	TGTGCCAGCAGCCTCCGGGACCCCTCCCACAATGAGCAGTTCTTC
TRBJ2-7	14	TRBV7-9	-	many	CASSPRDSAYEQYF	TGTGCCAGCAGCCCCCGGGACTCTGCCTACGAGCAGTACTTC
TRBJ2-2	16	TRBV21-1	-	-	CASGQGAKPNTGELFF	TGTGCCAGCGGTCAGGGGGCTAAGCCGAACACCGGGGAGCTGTTTTTT
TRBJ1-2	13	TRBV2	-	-	CASSAQEAYGYTF	TGTGCCAGCAGTGCGCAGGAGGCCTATGGCTACACCTTC
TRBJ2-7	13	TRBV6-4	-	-	CASSRDSGYEQYF	TGTGCCAGCAGTCGGGACTCCGGGTACGAGCAGTACTTC
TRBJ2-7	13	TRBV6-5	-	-	CASSYRGTYEQYF	TGTGCCAGCAGTTACAGGGGGACCTACGAGCAGTACTTC
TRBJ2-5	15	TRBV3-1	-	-	CASSKIPQRSETQYF	TGTGCCAGCAGTAAGATCCCACAGCGTTCGGAGACCCAGTACTTC
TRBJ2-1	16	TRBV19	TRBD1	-	CASSGTGTGFRDEQFF	TGTGCCAGTAGTGGAACCGGGACAGGGTTTCGCGATGAGCAGTTCTTC
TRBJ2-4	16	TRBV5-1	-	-	CASSLGQAVGKNIQYF	TGCGCCAGCAGCTTGGGACAGGCCGTGGGCAAAAACATTCAGTACTTC
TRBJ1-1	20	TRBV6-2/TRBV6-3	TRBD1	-	CASSYRRDRGLHNLNTEAFF	TGTGCCAGCAGTTATCGGCGGGACAGGGGGCTACACAACCTGAACACTGAAGCTTTCTTT
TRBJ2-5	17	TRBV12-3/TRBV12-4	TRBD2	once	CASSSSLAGGPQEIQYF	TGTGCCAGCAGTTCCTCCCTAGCGGGGGGCCCCCAAGAGATCCAGTACTTT
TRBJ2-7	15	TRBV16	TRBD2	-	CASSPPTSGTYEQYF	TGTGCCAGCAGCCCTCCCACTAGCGGGACCTACGAGCAGTACTTC
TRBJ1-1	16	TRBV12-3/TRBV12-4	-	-	CAGSRTGAGLNTEAFF	TGTGCCGGCAGTAGGACGGGGGCAGGACTGAACACTGAAGCTTTCTTT
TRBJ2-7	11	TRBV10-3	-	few	CAISSAYEQYF	TGTGCCATCAGTTCAGCCTACGAGCAGTACTTC
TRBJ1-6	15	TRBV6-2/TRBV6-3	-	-	CASSYERRHNSPLHF	TGTGCCAGCAGTTACGAAAGACGGCACAATTCACCCCTCCACTTT
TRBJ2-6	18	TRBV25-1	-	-	CASGRSGQTISGANVLTF	TGTGCCAGCGGTCGGTCCGGGCAAACAATCTCTGGGGCCAACGTCCTGACTTTC
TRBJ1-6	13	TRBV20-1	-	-	CSAREQNNSPPHF	TGCAGTGCTAGAGAGCAGAATAATTCACCCCCCCACTTT
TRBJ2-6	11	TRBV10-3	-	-	CATSRANVLTF	TGTGCCACCTCAAGGGCCAACGTCCTGACTTTC
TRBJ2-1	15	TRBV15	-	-	CATSRDTLGGNEQFF	TGTGCCACCAGCAGAGATACTTTGGGAGGCAATGAGCAGTTCTTC
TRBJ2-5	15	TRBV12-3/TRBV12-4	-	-	CASSFDSRERETQYF	TGTGCCAGCAGTTTTGACAGCAGGGAAAGAGAGACCCAGTACTTC
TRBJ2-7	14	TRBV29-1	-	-	CSATRQGGVDEQYF	TGCAGCGCCACACGACAGGGAGGGGTTGACGAGCAGTACTTC
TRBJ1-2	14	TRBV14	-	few	CASSQDAGIRNYTF	TGTGCCAGCAGCCAAGATGCCGGGATACGAAACTACACCTTC
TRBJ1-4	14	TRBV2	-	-	CASGRRATNEKLFF	TGTGCCAGCGGGCGACGAGCAACTAATGAAAAACTGTTTTTT
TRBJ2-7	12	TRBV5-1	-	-	CASSHNFGEQYF	TGCGCCAGCAGCCACAACTTCGGCGAGCAGTACTTC
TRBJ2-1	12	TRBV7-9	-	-	CASSLSHNGQFF	TGTGCCAGCAGCTTATCTCACAATGGGCAGTTCTTC
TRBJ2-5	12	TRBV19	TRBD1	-	CASNDRDETQYF	TGTGCCAGTAACGACAGGGACGAGACCCAGTACTTC
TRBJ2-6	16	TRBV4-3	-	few	CASSQLTGRGANVLTF	TGCGCCAGCAGCCAGCTAACAGGGCGGGGGGCCAACGTCCTGACTTTC
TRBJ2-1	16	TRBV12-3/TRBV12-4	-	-	CASSLARLASYNEQFF	TGTGCCAGCAGTTTAGCGCGGCTAGCTTCCTACAATGAGCAGTTCTTC
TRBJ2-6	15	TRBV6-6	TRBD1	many	CASRPQGAGANVLTF	TGTGCCAGCAGGCCGCAGGGGGCTGGGGCCAACGTCCTGACTTTC
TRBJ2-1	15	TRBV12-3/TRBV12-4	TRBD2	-	CASSSSGSHNNEQFF	TGTGCCAGCAGCTCTAGCGGGAGTCACAACAATGAGCAGTTCTTC
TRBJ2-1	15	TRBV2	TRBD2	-	CASSEEGLAYNEQFF	TGTGCCAGCAGTGAAGAGGGACTAGCTTACAATGAGCAGTTCTTC
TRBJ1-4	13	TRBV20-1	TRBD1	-	CSASDGQGYGLFF	TGCAGTGCTAGTGACGGACAGGGGTACGGACTGTTTTTT
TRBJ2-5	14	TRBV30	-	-	CAWDVASAVGTQYF	TGTGCCTGGGACGTTGCTAGCGCCGTCGGGACCCAGTACTTC
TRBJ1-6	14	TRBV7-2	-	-	CASSLDPGASPLHF	TGTGCCAGCAGTTTGGACCCGGGGGCTTCACCCCTCCACTTT
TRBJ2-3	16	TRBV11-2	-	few	CASSLDLAGLIDTQYF	TGTGCCAGCAGCTTAGATTTAGCAGGGTTAATAGATACGCAGTATTTT
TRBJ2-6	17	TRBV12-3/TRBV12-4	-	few	CASSLTPFPSGANVLTF	TGTGCCAGCAGTTTAACACCCTTCCCTTCTGGGGCCAACGTCCTGACTTTC
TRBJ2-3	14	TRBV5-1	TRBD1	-	CASSYGQGSDTQYF	TGCGCCAGCAGCTACGGACAGGGGTCAGATACGCAGTATTTT
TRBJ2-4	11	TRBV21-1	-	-	CASWTGFVQYF	TGTGCCAGCTGGACAGGGTTCGTTCAGTACTTC
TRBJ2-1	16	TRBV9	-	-	CASSSQTSGTYNEQFF	TGTGCCAGCAGCTCCCAGACTAGTGGCACCTACAATGAGCAGTTCTTC
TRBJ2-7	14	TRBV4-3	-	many	CASSQARLSGEQYF	TGCGCCAGCAGCCAAGCCCGGCTGAGTGGCGAGCAGTACTTC
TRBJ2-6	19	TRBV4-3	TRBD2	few	CASSQERLTSGSGANVLTF	TGCGCCAGCAGCCAAGAACGCCTTACTAGCGGCTCTGGGGCCAACGTCCTGACTTTC
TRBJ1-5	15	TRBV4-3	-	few	CASSQDRGSNQPQHF	TGCGCCAGCAGCCAAGACAGGGGAAGCAATCAGCCCCAGCATTTT
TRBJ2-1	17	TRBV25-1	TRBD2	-	CASSDSGIAGAYNEQFF	TGTGCCAGCAGTGACTCTGGAATAGCGGGGGCCTACAATGAGCAGTTCTTC
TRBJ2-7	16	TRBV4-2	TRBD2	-	CASSRTGGTSGDEQYF	TGTGCCAGCAGCCGAACAGGGGGGACTAGCGGGGACGAGCAGTACTTC
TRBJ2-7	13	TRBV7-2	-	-	CASSLGSVNEQYF	TGTGCCAGCAGCTTAGGTAGCGTCAATGAGCAGTACTTC
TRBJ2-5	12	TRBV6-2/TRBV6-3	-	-	CSGGRTQETQYF	TGCTCCGGGGGGCGTACGCAAGAGACCCAGTACTTC
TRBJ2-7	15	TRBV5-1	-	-	CASSFLDSSSYEQYF	TGCGCCAGCAGCTTCCTAGACAGTTCCTCCTACGAGCAGTACTTC